One sample yielded the 15 T cell receptor beta chains listed below, sequenced in a study of cytomegalovirus exposure and HLA in healthy donors. The PCR ran on 60 Vbeta and 13 Jbeta primers. Profiled with immunoSEQ multiplex PCR; TCRdb holds only in-frame clones, not every one. The specimen's table records under 250,000 clones. The sample comprised PBMCs. The receptors come from a girl aged 2 to 9 in good health and CMV-seropositive.

This chain connects TRBV29-1 to TRBJ1-1, with 8 bases that match TRBD1. The germline gives CDR1 SQVTM, CDR2 ANQGSEA. The CDR3 is made up of 15 amino acids. V trimming: 7 bases; J trimming: 3 bases; junction bases outside the gene matches: 13. The CDR3 DNA sequence: TGCAGCGGCCTAGGCGGGGGACAGGAATACACTGAAGCTTTCTTT. Translation: CSGLGGGQEYTEAFF.

The chain combines TRBV5-1 with TRBJ1-1; 8 bases match TRBD1. Trimming removed 3 bases from V and 3 bases from J; junction bases left unmatched: 7. This CDR3 is 15 amino acids long. Germline V gives CDR1 SGHRS, CDR2 YFSETQ. The CDR3 loop is CASSSRTGIDTEAFF. The DNA of the CDR3 is TGCGCCAGCAGCTCCCGGACAGGGATCGACACTGAAGCTTTCTTT.

The V and J genes are TRBV5-1 and TRBJ1-4, with 7 nucleotides matching TRBD1. The CDR3 sequence is 16 residues long. CDR1 SGHRS and CDR2 YFSETQ come from the germline V gene. V was clipped by 1 base and J by 5 bases; unmatched bases: 8. CDR3 sequence reads: CASSLNRQGKNEKLFF. The CDR3 nucleotides read TGCGCCAGCAGCTTGAATCGACAGGGAAAAAATGAAAAACTGTTTTTT.

The chain combines TRBV7-9 with TRBJ2-7; unclear D gene. Germline CDR1 is SEHNR and CDR2 is FQNEAQ (reference sequence). The germline V and J ends were trimmed by 3 bases and 4 bases, with 7 bases remaining between them. The length of the CDR3 is 12 residues. The CDR3 nucleotides are TGTGCCAGCAGCTTGCAGACTTACGAGCAGTACTTC. Its translation is CASSLQTYEQYF.

In DNA, the CDR3 is TGTGCCAGCAGCGTCGGACAGGGTATCCCAGATACGCAGTATTTT. Protein product: CASSVGQGIPDTQYF. The chain has TRBV9 and TRBJ2-3; 8 bases align to TRBD1. The V segment lost 2 bases and the J segment 4 bases; nucleotides outside the gene matches: 6. Germline values: CDR1 SGDLS, CDR2 YYNGEE. This CDR3 contains 15 residues. Based on the CDR3 plus reference TRBV9 and TRBJ2-3, the full variable domain is DSGVTQTPKHLITATGQRVTLRCSPRSGDLSVYWYQQSLDQGLQFLIQYYNGEERAKGNILERFSAQQFPDLHSELNLSSLELGDSALYFCASSVGQGIPDTQYFGPGTRLTVL.

The chain recombines TRBV28 with TRBJ1-1; TRBD1 might be the D (6 bases). Between the trimmed V and J ends, which lost 7 bases and 7 bases, there was a span of 25 bases. The CDR3 is 16 residues long. CDR1 and CDR2 (germline): MDHEN, SYDVKM. The CDR3 region has the DNA TGTGCCAGCACCTCCCTTGCAGGGGTCAATGGGAATGAAGCTTTCTTT. Its translation is CASTSLAGVNGNEAFF. The variable domain in full, completed from reference TRBV28 and TRBJ1-1, reads DVKVTQSSRYLVKRTGEKVFLECVQDMDHENMFWYRQDPGLGLRLIYFSYDVKMKEKGDIPEGYSVSREKKERFSLILESASTNQTSMYLCASTSLAGVNGNEAFFGQGTRLTVV.

This sequence joins TRBV28 and TRBJ2-3; D is perhaps TRBD1 (6 bases). This CDR3 is 14 amino acids long. V gave up 2 bases and J gave up 3 bases, with 9 bases separating them. The germline V gene encodes CDR1 MDHEN and CDR2 SYDVKM. The DNA of the CDR3 is TGTGCCAGCAGTTTAGGGGGCCGGACAGATACGCAGTATTTT. Translation gives CASSLGGRTDTQYF.

This chain connects TRBV7-2 to TRBJ2-5; 10 bases line up with TRBD2. The closer fit of TRBJ2-7 to the DNA end suggests the J call may be wrong. The CDR3 loop spans 16 amino acids. Germline CDR1 reads SGHTA; CDR2 reads FQGNSA. Here the CDR3 DNA reads TGTGCCAGCAGCCCCCGGAGAGCGGGAGGGTCCTACGAGCAGTACTTC. Protein product: CASSPRRAGGSYEQYF.

The V and J genes are TRBV2 and TRBJ2-5, with 10 nucleotides matching TRBD1. CDR3 length: 16 amino acids. From germline, CDR1 is SNHLY and CDR2 FYNNEI. The V and J ends lost 6 bases and 5 bases, in that order; junction bases with no gene match: 12. The CDR3 nucleotides read TGTGCCAGCAGGGTATCGGGACAGGGGATTTTTGAGACCCAGTACTTC. Protein: CASRVSGQGIFETQYF.

The CDR3 DNA is TGTGCCAGCAGCCGGACTAGCGGGAGGGAGTACGAGCAGTACTTC. Translated: CASSRTSGREYEQYF. The chain joins TRBV27 to TRBJ2-7; 15 bases are a match to TRBD2. J lost 4 bases, V lost 6 bases, and 4 bases had no gene match. CDR1 and CDR2 from the germline V gene are MNHEY and SMNVEV (reference sequence). This CDR3 comprises 15 residues.

V gene TRBV27 combines with J gene TRBJ1-1; 7 bases match TRBD1. Germline-derived CDR1 and CDR2 are MNHEY and SMNVEV (reference sequence). The CDR3 loop spans 13 amino acids. The junction had 8 bases not matched to a gene; V was cut back by 5 bases and J by 8 bases. The chain's CDR3 is CASSKNRGTEAFF. The CDR3 nucleotides read TGTGCCAGCAGTAAAAACAGGGGCACGGAAGCTTTCTTT.

The genes are TRBV5-1 and TRBJ1-3; D call uncertain. The germline V gene encodes CDR1 SGHRS and CDR2 YFSETQ. The CDR3 loop spans 16 amino acids. Trimming shortened V by 0 bases and J by 0 bases, and 10 bases separated the two germline ends. The CDR3, as DNA: TGCGCCAGCAGCTTGGACCAGGCCCGCTCTGGAAACACCATATATTTT. This sequence encodes CASSLDQARSGNTIYF.

The chain is built from TRBV29-1 and TRBJ2-1; D perhaps matches TRBD1 (6 bases). Trimming stripped 5 bases from V and 9 bases from J, with 11 bases between. Germline CDR1 is SQVTM and CDR2 is ANQGSEA. The CDR3 runs 11 residues. CDR3 sequence: CSVNSGVEQFF. The CDR3 region has the DNA TGCAGCGTTAATTCAGGGGTTGAGCAGTTCTTC.

This chain uses TRBV5-4 with TRBJ2-2; the match to TRBD1 covers 8 bases. The V and J ends lost 4 bases and 3 bases, in that order; junction bases with no gene match: 8. CDR1 is SGHNT, CDR2 YYREEE, per germline (reference sequence). The length of the CDR3 is 16 residues. The CDR3 region is CASSGVQGAHTGELFF. CDR3 bases: TGTGCCAGCAGCGGGGTGCAGGGGGCTCACACCGGGGAGCTGTTTTTT.

J is TRBJ2-7 and V is TRBV19; weak D call: TRBD1 (6 bases). V dropped 6 bases and J dropped 0 bases, with 12 bases sitting between them. CDR1 is LNHDA and CDR2 is SQIVND in the germline V gene (reference sequence). CDR3 length equals 14 residues. The CDR3 DNA is TGTGCCAGTAGCCGGGACATTAGCTCCTACGAGCAGTACTTC. Residues: CASSRDISSYEQYF.